The clone carrying this T cell receptor (beta chain) was counted only a few times. The CDR3 loop spans 15 amino acids. Trimming took 4 bases from V and 3 from J; bases not matched to a gene: 8. CDR1 is SGHRS, CDR2 YFSETQ, per germline. This specimen comes from a study of cytomegalovirus exposure and HLA in healthy donors. 13 Jbeta primers and 60 Vbeta primers were used for the PCR. Measured with immunoSEQ multiplex PCR; TCRdb has only the in-frame clones, and not every one. The sample yields 150,000 or so clones, around 10% seen once. The sample was PBMCs. The TCR sequence derives from a man aged 45-65 years in good health and CMV-seronegative. The chain uses TRBV5-1 and TRBJ1-2, with 8 bases that match TRBD1. CDR3 sequence (DNA): TGCGCCAGCAGCAAACGACAGGGGACGGACTATGGCTACACCTTC. It codes for CASSKRQGTDYGYTF.